One sample yielded the 27 T cell receptor beta chains listed below, sequenced in a study of identical twins. TCRdb reanalysed the 5' RACE reads using MiXCR and keeps one entry per CDR3 protein. The sample records about 1.7 million distinct CDR3 sequences, around 33% being singletons. The material sequenced was cord blood. The receptors derive from a newborn girl in good health.

This chain connects TRBV15 to TRBJ2-4; D is perhaps TRBD2 (7 bases). Trimming removed 4 bases from V and 15 bases from J, with 28 bases in between. This CDR3 has 16 residues. Germline CDR1 is LNHNV and CDR2 is YYDKDF (reference sequence). The CDR3 sequence: CATSKRGGAFDYERYF. In nucleotides, the CDR3 is TGTGCCACCAGCAAGAGAGGGGGGGCGTTCGACTACGAGCGGTACTTC.

The chain is built from TRBV19 and TRBJ1-5, with a weak D call TRBD1 (6 bases). Trimming cost V 2 bases and J 3 bases, with 8 bases left between them. From germline, CDR1 is LNHDA and CDR2 SQIVND (reference sequence). The CDR3 runs 14 residues. CDR3 sequence reads: CASSISGVNQPQHF. The CDR3 coding sequence is TGTGCCAGTAGTATATCAGGGGTCAATCAGCCCCAGCATTTT.

This clonotype was detected a few times. V and J are TRBV28 and TRBJ1-5, with D perhaps TRBD1 (5 bases). The CDR3 runs to 12 residues. From germline, CDR1 is MDHEN and CDR2 SYDVKM. V was trimmed by 3 bases and J by 12 bases, leaving 12 bases between them. This CDR3 reads CASSFRGENQHF. The CDR3 DNA is TGTGCCAGCAGTTTCCGGGGGGAAAACCAGCATTTT.

The chain uses TRBV2 and TRBJ2-7; tentative D call: TRBD1 (5 bases). Germline CDR1 and CDR2: SNHLY and FYNNEI. The CDR3 runs to 14 residues. V lost 1 base to trimming and J lost 0 bases, with 7 bases between them. CDR3 DNA sequence: TGTGCCAGCAGTGAAGAAGACAGCTCCTACGAGCAGTACTTC. Translated, it gives CASSEEDSSYEQYF.

The chain combines TRBV7-2 with TRBJ2-7, with TRBD1 matching over 9 bases. The germline CDR1 and CDR2 sequences are SGHTA and FQGNSA. The trim removed 4 bases at V and 3 bases at J, leaving 7 bases unmatched. CDR3 length equals 15 residues. CDR3: CASSSEPGQGYEQYF. In DNA form, the CDR3 reads TGTGCCAGCAGCTCCGAACCGGGACAGGGCTACGAGCAGTACTTC.

V is TRBV7-9 and J is TRBJ2-7; TRBD1 aligns across 8 bases. Trimming cost V 5 bases and J 7 bases; bases outside gene matches: 1. The V gene's germline CDR1 is SEHNR and CDR2 FQNEAQ (reference sequence). This CDR3 region has 11 residues. The CDR3 coding sequence is TGTGCCAGCAGCAGGGACAGGGAGCAGTACTTC. Translation gives CASSRDREQYF.

The J gene is TRBJ2-7, the V gene TRBV2, with 7 bases identical to TRBD2. The CDR3 is 14 residues long. V lost 4 bases and J lost 4; bases outside the gene matches: 7. Looked up from germline, CDR1 is SNHLY and CDR2 is FYNNEI. CDR3: CASSVRGELYEQYF. The CDR3, as DNA: TGTGCCAGCAGTGTTCGGGGGGAGCTATACGAGCAGTACTTC.

The chain is built from TRBV5-1 and TRBJ1-4; the D gene is possibly TRBD1 (5 bases). Trimming cost V 1 base and J 3 bases, with 16 bases left between them. CDR1 and CDR2 from the germline V gene are SGHRS and YFSETQ. The CDR3 is 17 residues long. This chain's CDR3 is CASSLFGDPGSNEKLFF. In DNA, the CDR3 is TGCGCCAGCAGCTTGTTCGGGGACCCTGGCTCTAATGAAAAACTGTTTTTT.

This clonotype came up many times. The chain recombines TRBV27 with TRBJ2-5; 7 bases are shared with TRBD1. J gave up 4 bases and V 5 bases, and 7 bases lay outside the gene matches. The CDR3 is 14 residues long. Germline CDR1 reads MNHEY; CDR2 reads SMNVEV (reference sequence). The CDR3 reads CASSIYRGLETQYF. CDR3 nucleotide sequence: TGTGCCAGCAGTATTTACAGGGGTTTAGAGACCCAGTACTTC.

This clonotype has a handful of counts. The V and J genes are TRBV29-1 and TRBJ1-1; TRBD1 might be the D (5 bases). The CDR3 is 13 amino acids. Germline lookup yields CDR1 SQVTM and CDR2 ANQGSEA. V shed 7 bases and J shed 6 bases, with 18 bases lying between them. The DNA for the CDR3 is TGCAGCGCTAGGTCCCTCTTAGGGGCTGAAGCTTTCTTT. It yields the protein CSARSLLGAEAFF.

The J gene is TRBJ2-2, the V gene TRBV2; D perhaps matches TRBD2 (6 bases). Trimming took 6 bases from V and 3 from J, leaving 14 bases between them. The germline V gene encodes CDR1 SNHLY and CDR2 FYNNEI. The CDR3 consists of 15 residues. CDR3 coding DNA: TGTGCCAGCAGCTACCGGGAGTTAGACACCGGGGAGCTGTTTTTT. Translated, it gives CASSYRELDTGELFF.

V is TRBV10-3 and J is TRBJ1-5; D not certain. Germline lookup yields CDR1 ENHRY and CDR2 SYGVKD. Trimming removed 11 bases at V and 9 bases at J, with 8 bases between. There are 9 residues in the CDR3. The CDR3 region is CAPVGPQHF. For the CDR3, the DNA is TGTGCCCCTGTTGGGCCCCAGCATTTT.

The genes are TRBV20-1 and TRBJ1-4, with D possibly TRBD1 on 5 matching bases. The V and J ends lost 3 bases and 3 bases respectively, with 11 bases between them. Germline V gene sequence: CDR1 DFQATT, CDR2 SNEGSKA (reference sequence). The CDR3 runs 14 residues. The CDR3, as DNA: TGCAGTGCTAGGGGGACGGGATCTAATGAAAAACTGTTTTTT. This sequence encodes CSARGTGSNEKLFF.

V and J are TRBV20-1 and TRBJ2-5; the match to TRBD1 covers 8 bases. The CDR3 sequence is 12 residues long. The germline V gene has CDR1 DFQATT and CDR2 SNEGSKA (reference sequence). The CDR3 DNA follows: TGCCGCACTAGACAGGGGAGAGAGACCCAGTACTTC. Translated: CRTRQGRETQYF.

The chain couples TRBV6-6 to TRBJ2-7; D might be TRBD2 (5 bases). V dropped 1 base and J dropped 4 bases, with 11 bases sitting between them. Germline V lookup: CDR1 MNHNY, CDR2 SVGAGI (reference sequence). The CDR3 contains 14 residues. As DNA, the CDR3 is TGTGCCAGCAGTTACTTAGGTCCGGGGTACGAGCAGTACTTC. Translating it yields CASSYLGPGYEQYF.

The V and J genes are TRBV7-2 and TRBJ1-2; D not resolved. The CDR3 has 13 residues. Germline assignment: CDR1 SGHTA and CDR2 FQGNSA. V lost 5 bases, J lost 7 bases, and 14 bases lay in between. The CDR3 loop is CASSPSRSCGYTF. As DNA, the CDR3 is TGTGCCAGCAGCCCCAGCAGGAGCTGTGGCTACACCTTC.

Turning to this clonotype: The junction departs from the called germline gene at one end, perhaps through a read error. V is TRBV6-1 and J is TRBJ2-5; D unclear. There are 17 residues in the CDR3. Germline V gene sequence: CDR1 MNHNS, CDR2 SASEGT. CDR3 sequence reads: CASSEAVKPRTWNEQYF. The CDR3 DNA reads TGTGCCAGCAGCGAAGCAGTGAAGCCCCGAACGTGGAATGAGCAGTACTTC.

As to this clonotype: A much larger clone lies one base from this, so it may be a read error. The rearrangement uses TRBV2 and TRBJ2-7, with 10 bases aligning to TRBD2. CDR1 and CDR2 from the germline V gene are SNHLY and FYNNEI. J gave up 2 bases and V 3 bases, and 1 base lay outside the gene matches. The CDR3 contains 14 residues. In DNA, the CDR3 is TGTGCCAGCAGTGACACTAGCGGGGCCTACGAGCAGTACTTC. Amino acid sequence: CASSDTSGAYEQYF.

For this clonotype: A junction boundary mismatches the germline segment, possibly from a read error. V and J are TRBV6-2 or TRBV6-3 and TRBJ2-7; no clear D gene. CDR3 length equals 14 residues. Per germline, CDR1 MNHEY and CDR2 SVGEGT. The CDR3 nucleotides are TGTGCCAGCAGTTACACCGGCCTCACCTACGTGCAGTACTTC. Residues: CASSYTGLTYVQYF.

The chain is built from TRBV3-1 and TRBJ2-1, with 7 bases aligning to TRBD2. The DNA matches TRBJ2-7 better at its end, which makes the J call doubtful. The CDR3 is 17 residues long. Germline CDR1 is LGHDT and CDR2 is YNNKEL (reference sequence). In nucleotides, the CDR3 is TGTGCCAGCAGCCAGGGATTACTAGCGCTCTCCTACAATGAGCAGTACTTC. It encodes CASSQGLLALSYNEQYF.

This clonotype has more than one count but fewer than ten. Here the CDR3 reads CASSRFMTGMNTEAFF. CDR3 coding DNA: TGCGCCAGCAGCCGATTTATGACAGGGATGAACACTGAAGCTTTCTTT. The V and J genes are TRBV5-1 and TRBJ1-1; TRBD1 matches at 7 bases. The germline V gene encodes CDR1 SGHRS and CDR2 YFSETQ. V lost 4 bases and J lost 0; bases outside the gene matches: 9. CDR3 length equals 16 residues.

This rearrangement joins TRBV20-1 to TRBJ2-7; D not resolved. The CDR3 totals 16 residues. The V end was cut by 0 bases, the J end by 4 bases, with 19 bases between. Germline values: CDR1 DFQATT, CDR2 SNEGSKA (reference sequence). The CDR3: CSARDPQAPSFYEQYF. The CDR3 region has the DNA TGCAGTGCTAGAGATCCGCAGGCCCCCTCCTTTTACGAGCAGTACTTC.

V gene TRBV21-1 combines with J gene TRBJ2-5; the table's D call, TRBD2, has no DNA check behind it. The end of the DNA aligns better with TRBJ2-7, so the J call may be wrong. TRBV21-1 is shown as a pseudogene. This CDR3 spans 14 amino acids. CDR3 protein: CASNSSGRGSEQYF. Written as DNA, the CDR3 is TGTGCCAGCAATTCTAGCGGGAGAGGGAGCGAGCAGTACTTC.

This clonotype turned up a few times. The chain is built from TRBV20-1 and TRBJ2-1; no firm D call. Germline V gene lookup returns CDR1 DFQATT and CDR2 SNEGSKA (reference sequence). CDR3 size: 12 residues. V dropped 1 base and J dropped 8 bases, with 9 bases sitting between them. CDR3 coding DNA: TGCAGTGCTAGAGGTCTTCGAGATGAGCAGTTCTTC. Encoded protein: CSARGLRDEQFF.

This chain connects TRBV10-3 to TRBJ2-4, with D perhaps matching TRBD2 (5 bases). The end of the DNA fits TRBJ2-7 better, so the J call may be wrong. Germline CDR1 ENHRY, CDR2 SYGVKD. The CDR3 has 15 residues. Written as DNA, the CDR3 is TGTGCCATCAGTGAGACTAGTCGCCCCCCCTACGAGCAGTACTTC. It translates to CAISETSRPPYEQYF.

This chain links TRBV6-5 with TRBJ2-2; no reliable D call. V was shortened by 1 base and J by 0 bases, with 6 bases between the two germline ends. The CDR3 has 15 residues. Germline V gives CDR1 MNHEY, CDR2 SVGAGI. CDR3 in DNA: TGTGCCAGCAGTTACTTTCTAGCGAACACCGGGGAGCTGTTTTTT. Translation gives CASSYFLANTGELFF.

This clonotype was picked up a small number of times. The chain recombines TRBV27 with TRBJ1-2; D not resolved. The CDR3 loop spans 13 amino acids. Trimming cost V 3 bases and J 6 bases, with 11 bases left between them. Looked up from germline, CDR1 is MNHEY and CDR2 is SMNVEV (reference sequence). The CDR3 loop reads CASSFSVLDGYTF. The CDR3 coding sequence is TGTGCCAGCAGTTTTTCGGTACTCGATGGCTACACCTTC.